The next 24 T cell receptor beta chains were all read from a single sample in a study of blood T cell repertoires in COVID-19. Sequencing was performed with immunoSEQ multiplex PCR; in TCRdb, only in-frame clones are kept and a portion is missing. The table lists a few hundred thousand clones, around nine tenths of them singletons. What was sequenced was PBMCs or T cells enriched from blood (not recorded which). Source of these receptors: a woman aged 45-65 years who had been exposed to COVID-19.

The V call is TRBV6-5, the J call TRBJ1-2, with D perhaps matching TRBD1 (6 bases). This CDR3 contains 15 residues. Trimming stripped 6 bases from V and 2 bases from J, with 16 bases between. The germline V gene encodes CDR1 MNHEY and CDR2 SVGAGI. CDR3 protein: CASSPRRTENYGYTF. As DNA, the CDR3 is TGTGCCAGCAGCCCCAGGAGGACAGAGAACTATGGCTACACCTTC.

The V call is TRBV28, the J call TRBJ1-1, with D perhaps matching TRBD1 (5 bases). This CDR3 region has 15 residues. With 2 bases removed from V and 8 bases from J, the gap between germline ends came to 18 bases. Germline values: CDR1 MDHEN, CDR2 SYDVKM. CDR3 DNA: TGTGCCAGCAGTTTAGGGCTGGGGCAGGGAATAGAAGCTTTCTTT. This sequence encodes CASSLGLGQGIEAFF. Complete variable domain (other parts from reference TRBV28 and TRBJ1-1): DVKVTQSSRYLVKRTGEKVFLECVQDMDHENMFWYRQDPGLGLRLIYFSYDVKMKEKGDIPEGYSVSREKKERFSLILESASTNQTSMYLCASSLGLGQGIEAFFGQGTRLTVV.

The chain employs TRBV27 and TRBJ1-3, with TRBD1 matching over 9 bases. Germline CDR1 reads MNHEY; CDR2 reads SMNVEV (reference sequence). CDR3 length: 16 residues. The V and J ends lost 5 bases and 4 bases, in that order; junction bases with no gene match: 9. The CDR3 DNA reads TGTGCCAGCAGTAAAACCGGGACAGGGTCAGGAAACACCATATATTTT. It yields the protein CASSKTGTGSGNTIYF.

The gene calls are TRBV5-4 and TRBJ2-3, with 9 nucleotides matching TRBD2. J lost 3 bases, V lost 5 bases, and 10 bases had no gene match. From germline, CDR1 is SGHNT and CDR2 YYREEE (reference sequence). The CDR3 is 16 amino acids. This CDR3 is CASSLGAGGPTDTQYF. The CDR3 DNA is TGTGCCAGCAGTCTTGGGGCGGGGGGGCCGACAGATACGCAGTATTTT. Full variable domain (outside the CDR3, taken from reference TRBV5-4 and TRBJ2-3): ETGVTQSPTHLIKTRGQQVTLRCSSQSGHNTVSWYQQALGQGPQFIFQYYREEENGRGNFPPRFSGLQFPNYSSELNVNALELDDSALYLCASSLGAGGPTDTQYFGPGTRLTVL.

The chain employs TRBV28 and TRBJ1-1; D gene uncertain. The CDR3 contains 12 residues. V shed 6 bases and J shed 1 base, with 6 bases lying between them. Per the germline V gene, CDR1 is MDHEN and CDR2 is SYDVKM. CDR3 nucleotide sequence: TGTGCCAGCAGGGTCGGGAACACTGAAGCTTTCTTT. Protein sequence: CASRVGNTEAFF.

The chain employs TRBV7-8 and TRBJ1-1, with D uncertain. CDR3 length: 14 residues. V shed 5 bases and J shed 0 bases, with 10 bases lying between them. Germline V gives CDR1 SGHVS, CDR2 FQNEAQ. The CDR3 nucleotides are TGTGCCAGCAGCGTTAGCGGGGTGAACACTGAAGCTTTCTTT. This codes for CASSVSGVNTEAFF. The variable domain in full, with the rest retrieved from reference TRBV7-8 and TRBJ1-1, is GAGVSQSPRYKVAKRGQDVALRCDPISGHVSLFWYQQALGQGPEFLTYFQNEAQLDKSGLPSDRFFAERPEGSVSTLKIQRTQQEDSAVYLCASSVSGVNTEAFFGQGTRLTVV.

The gene calls are TRBV4-1 and TRBJ2-1, with TRBD2 as a possible D gene (7 bases). The germline V and J ends were trimmed by 0 bases and 1 base, with 16 bases remaining between them. The CDR3 is 18 amino acids. CDR1 and CDR2 (germline): MGHRA, YSYEKL. In nucleotides, the CDR3 is TGCGCCAGCAGCCAAGATCCTGCGGGGGCCACTTCCTACAATGAGCAGTTCTTC. This sequence encodes CASSQDPAGATSYNEQFF.

This chain joins TRBV28 and TRBJ2-2, with D unresolved. V lost 2 bases to trimming and J lost 2 bases, with 9 bases between them. The germline CDR1 and CDR2 sequences are MDHEN and SYDVKM. This CDR3 is 15 amino acids long. CDR3 nucleotide sequence: TGTGCCAGCAGTTTAGTACGGTCCAACACCGGGGAGCTGTTTTTT. Protein product: CASSLVRSNTGELFF.

As concerns this clone: The same CDR3 is also encoded by other DNA sequences in this sample. This chain uses TRBV5-1 with TRBJ1-6; 10 bases are a match to TRBD1. V shed 4 bases and J 7 bases; nucleotides not matched to a gene: 2. From germline, CDR1 is SGHRS and CDR2 YFSETQ. CDR3 length: 14 amino acids. CDR3 DNA: TGCGCCAGCAGCCAGGGACAGGGGAATTCACCCCTCCACTTT. Translating gives CASSQGQGNSPLHF.

The chain combines TRBV7-9 with TRBJ1-2; no clear D gene. This CDR3 is 13 amino acids long. Trimming shortened V by 3 bases and J by 4 bases, and 9 bases separated the two germline ends. Germline assignment: CDR1 SEHNR and CDR2 FQNEAQ (reference sequence). In DNA form, the CDR3 reads TGTGCCAGCAGCTTTGAGCCCCGCTATGGCTACACCTTC. Its protein product is CASSFEPRYGYTF.

The rearrangement joins TRBV11-2 to TRBJ2-2, with 11 bases lining up with TRBD2. The V segment lost 5 bases and the J segment 7 bases; nucleotides outside the gene matches: 9. This CDR3 has 16 residues. Per germline, CDR1 SGHAT and CDR2 FQNNGV. The CDR3 sequence: CASSPLSGGARGELFF. The CDR3 DNA sequence: TGTGCCAGCAGCCCCCTTAGCGGGGGGGCTCGCGGGGAGCTGTTTTTT.

CDR3 DNA sequence: TGTGCCAGCAGCTCCACAACAGGGGAGTACGAGCAGTACTTC. Translation: CASSSTTGEYEQYF. The chain couples TRBV5-6 to TRBJ2-7, with TRBD1 matching over 7 bases. Looked up from germline, CDR1 is SGHDT and CDR2 is YYEEEE. The CDR3 runs to 14 residues. The junction had 7 bases not matched to a gene; V was cut back by 3 bases and J by 4 bases.

The chain employs TRBV4-1 and TRBJ1-1; D uncertain. Germline V gene data show CDR1 as MGHRA and CDR2 as YSYEKL. V was pared by 1 base and J by 2 bases, with 11 bases between. The CDR3 runs 15 residues. The CDR3 DNA reads as TGCGCCAGCAGCCAAGTCTTTCGAGATAACACTGAAGCTTTCTTT. Its protein is CASSQVFRDNTEAFF.

This sequence joins TRBV6-4 and TRBJ2-1; 9 nucleotides agree with TRBD1. Trimming at V came to 7 bases and at J to 7 bases, leaving 14 bases not matched to a gene. Germline values: CDR1 MRHNA, CDR2 SNTAGT. This CDR3 is built from 16 residues. The CDR3 reads CASIYRDRAPLNEQFF. The CDR3 DNA is TGTGCCAGCATTTACCGGGACAGGGCCCCTCTGAATGAGCAGTTCTTC.

J is TRBJ1-4 and V is TRBV10-3; D unclear. V lost 3 bases to trimming and J lost 10 bases, with 12 bases between them. CDR3 size: 13 residues. Per germline, CDR1 ENHRY and CDR2 SYGVKD. Written as DNA, the CDR3 is TGTGCCATCAGTGAAAGTGGGGAGGGAAAACTGTTTTTT. Translation gives CAISESGEGKLFF.

This chain uses TRBV15 with TRBJ1-2, with TRBD1 matching over 10 bases. V gave up 1 base and J gave up 8 bases; unmatched junction bases: 4. CDR3 length: 14 amino acids. The germline gives CDR1 LNHNV, CDR2 YYDKDF (reference sequence). CDR3 sequence (DNA): TGTGCCACCAGCAGAGTAGGGACAGGGGTAGGCTACACCTTC. It encodes CATSRVGTGVGYTF.

This chain joins TRBV2 and TRBJ1-2, with D tentatively TRBD1 (6 bases). The CDR3 consists of 14 residues. Germline lookup yields CDR1 SNHLY and CDR2 FYNNEI. V lost 0 bases to trimming and J lost 8 bases, with 13 bases between them. The CDR3 is CASSEAGGARGYTF. As DNA, the CDR3 is TGTGCCAGCAGTGAAGCTGGGGGGGCGAGGGGCTACACCTTC. Full variable domain (outside the CDR3, taken from reference TRBV2 and TRBJ1-2): EPEVTQTPSHQVTQMGQEVILRCVPISNHLYFYWYRQILGQKVEFLVSFYNNEISEKSEIFDDQFSVERPDGSNFTLKIRSTKLEDSAMYFCASSEAGGARGYTFGSGTRLTVV.

The chain links TRBV25-1 to TRBJ2-7; TRBD2 agrees at 9 bases. The CDR3 has 15 residues. CDR1 is MGHDK, CDR2 SYGVNS, per germline. Trimming took 5 bases from V and 6 from J; bases not matched to a gene: 11. CDR3 in DNA: TGTGCCAGCAGTATCAGCGGGGGGCTACCCTCCGAGCAGTACTTC. Encoded protein: CASSISGGLPSEQYF.

As concerns this clone: This sample also contains other DNA sequences that code for the same CDR3. V and J are TRBV28 and TRBJ2-7, with no clear D. CDR1 and CDR2 from the germline V gene are MDHEN and SYDVKM. This CDR3 has 12 amino acids. V was pared by 3 bases and J by 4 bases, with 7 bases between. The CDR3 sequence is CASSFYSYEQYF. CDR3 nucleotide sequence: TGTGCCAGCAGTTTTTACTCTTACGAGCAGTACTTC.

This clone was observed a few times. V and J are TRBV7-8 and TRBJ1-5, with 10 bases identical to TRBD1. The V segment lost 4 bases and the J segment 6 bases; nucleotides outside the gene matches: 9. The V gene's germline CDR1 is SGHVS and CDR2 FQNEAQ. The CDR3 is 16 amino acids. The CDR3, as DNA: TGTGCCAGCAGCTCGAGAGTTGGACAGGGGGTTCAGCCCCAGCATTTT. It encodes CASSSRVGQGVQPQHF.

The rearrangement links TRBV5-3 to TRBJ1-5, with TRBD1 matching over 10 bases. TRBV5-3 is an ORF, with its function uncertain. The CDR3 has 17 residues. Trimming removed 2 bases from V and 3 bases from J; junction bases left unmatched: 8. CDR3 in amino acids: CARSFRDRGYLNQPQHF. The DNA for the CDR3 is TGTGCCAGAAGCTTCCGGGACAGGGGTTATCTCAATCAGCCCCAGCATTTT.

This clone was picked up one time. The sample has other DNA sequences that encode this CDR3 too. The genes are TRBV5-1 and TRBJ1-5; the D is unclear. Germline V gene lookup returns CDR1 SGHRS and CDR2 YFSETQ. There are 15 residues in the CDR3. Trimming shortened V by 0 bases and J by 1 base, and 8 bases separated the two germline ends. CDR3 nucleotide sequence: TGCGCCAGCAGCTTGGTCCCCGGGAGCAATCAGCCCCAGCATTTT. This encodes CASSLVPGSNQPQHF. Full variable domain (outside the CDR3, taken from reference TRBV5-1 and TRBJ1-5): KAGVTQTPRYLIKTRGQQVTLSCSPISGHRSVSWYQQTPGQGLQFLFEYFSETQRNKGNFPGRFSGRQFSNSRSEMNVSTLELGDSALYLCASSLVPGSNQPQHFGDGTRLSIL.

This chain uses TRBV18 with TRBJ2-4; D unresolved. Germline CDR1 reads KGHSH; CDR2 reads LQKENI. There are 14 residues in the CDR3. V lost 0 bases and J lost 11, with 14 bases in between. CDR3 region: CASSPPSSEALQYF. In DNA form, the CDR3 reads TGTGCCAGCTCACCACCGTCGAGCGAGGCTCTTCAGTACTTC.

This chain connects TRBV19 to TRBJ1-1; D is perhaps TRBD1 (5 bases). Trimming took 7 bases from V and 2 from J, leaving 11 bases between them. Germline V lookup: CDR1 LNHDA, CDR2 SQIVND (reference sequence). The CDR3 runs to 13 residues. CDR3 nucleotides: TGTGCCAGTACCCTGACAGTAAACACTGAAGCTTTCTTT. The encoded protein is CASTLTVNTEAFF.